These 12 T cell receptor beta chains came from one sample sequenced in a study of patients and donors after allogeneic stem cell transplantation. TCRdb reprocessed the RT-PCR reads via MiXCR and lists one record per CDR3 protein. The sample lists roughly 880,000 distinct CDR3 sequences, around 17% occurring once. Sequencing was carried out using blood, either unsorted or a sorted T cell fraction (not recorded which). These receptor sequences come from a human donor who was either an allogeneic HSCT recipient or a stem cell or donor lymphocyte infusion donor (not recorded which). It is not recorded whose cells these are; they may come from a transplant donor.

This clonotype was counted a few times. This chain connects TRBV9 to TRBJ2-1; 13 bases match TRBD2. V lost 2 bases and J lost 9; bases outside the gene matches: 5. The germline V gene encodes CDR1 SGDLS and CDR2 YYNGEE. The CDR3 consists of 15 residues. CDR3 loop: CASSVTSGGAGEQFF. In nucleotides, the CDR3 is TGTGCCAGCAGCGTCACTAGCGGGGGGGCTGGTGAGCAGTTCTTC.

This clonotype was observed a handful of times. J is TRBJ2-3 and V is TRBV7-9, with a tentative D call TRBD1 (5 bases). Between the trimmed V and J ends, which lost 6 bases and 0 bases, there was a span of 7 bases. The CDR3 consists of 13 residues. Germline lookup yields CDR1 SEHNR and CDR2 FQNEAQ (reference sequence). The CDR3 reads CASRDTSTDTQYF. CDR3 DNA sequence: TGTGCCAGCAGGGACACTAGCACAGATACGCAGTATTTT.

This clonotype has more than one count but fewer than ten. The chain combines TRBV18 with TRBJ2-7; 8 nucleotides agree with TRBD1. There are 14 residues in the CDR3. V gave up 1 base and J gave up 6 bases; unmatched junction bases: 5. Per germline, CDR1 KGHSH and CDR2 LQKENI. CDR3: CASSPQDRVREQYF. The CDR3 DNA reads TGTGCCAGCTCACCACAGGACAGGGTACGCGAGCAGTACTTC.

The chain combines TRBV7-6 with TRBJ2-5, with D tentatively TRBD1 (6 bases). V dropped 1 base and J dropped 3 bases, with 12 bases sitting between them. The CDR3 runs 15 residues. Germline V gene lookup returns CDR1 SGHVS and CDR2 FNYEAQ. The CDR3 coding sequence is TGTGCCAGCAGCTTAGGGCGCGCAGGGGAAGAGACCCAGTACTTC. Its protein is CASSLGRAGEETQYF.

In its sample, this clonotype was seen a few times. The rearrangement uses TRBV11-2 and TRBJ1-5; D unclear. The CDR3 has 18 residues. The ends were cut back, 0 bases at V and 0 bases at J, with 15 bases in the middle. Germline V gives CDR1 SGHAT, CDR2 FQNNGV. The CDR3 is CASSLEAPGSYSNQPQHF. CDR3 nucleotides: TGTGCCAGCAGCTTAGAGGCCCCGGGGTCCTATAGCAATCAGCCCCAGCATTTT.

This clonotype was seen a handful of times. The chain links TRBV18 to TRBJ1-6, with a weak D call TRBD1 (6 bases). Germline-derived CDR1 and CDR2 are KGHSH and LQKENI. There are 16 residues in the CDR3. The V and J ends lost 0 bases and 8 bases respectively, with 14 bases between them. CDR3 in DNA: TGTGCCAGCTCACCACCTACAGGGACTTTGTATTCACCCCTCCACTTT. Encoded protein: CASSPPTGTLYSPLHF.

This clonotype appeared a few times. The V gene is TRBV20-1, the J gene TRBJ2-3, with 8 nucleotides matching TRBD2. Germline CDR1 and CDR2: DFQATT and SNEGSKA (reference sequence). This CDR3 region has 18 residues. The J segment lost 6 bases and the V segment lost 1 base, leaving 18 bases of the junction unmatched. Here the CDR3 reads CSARAGRVVAGLLDTQYF. DNA for the CDR3: TGCAGTGCTAGAGCCGGTAGGGTGGTAGCGGGGCTGCTGGATACGCAGTATTTT.

This clonotype has only one observation. V gene TRBV29-1 combines with J gene TRBJ1-2, with D maybe TRBD1 (6 bases). V lost 4 bases, J lost 8 bases, and 14 bases lay in between. The CDR3 totals 12 residues. Germline loops: CDR1 SQVTM, CDR2 ANQGSEA. The CDR3 region has the DNA TGCAGCGTTGGAACAGGGTTCGTCGGCTACACCTTC. Its protein is CSVGTGFVGYTF.

The rearrangement uses TRBV20-1 and TRBJ1-5, with 8 positions matching TRBD1. Germline V gene data show CDR1 as DFQATT and CDR2 as SNEGSKA (reference sequence). This CDR3 comprises 15 residues. Trimming cost V 5 bases and J 2 bases; bases outside gene matches: 8. The CDR3 reads CSAPSAGGGNQPQHF. DNA of the CDR3: TGCAGTGCTCCCTCGGCAGGGGGCGGCAATCAGCCCCAGCATTTT.

The rearrangement joins TRBV9 to TRBJ2-2; D may be TRBD1 (5 bases). CDR3 length: 17 amino acids. The germline V gene encodes CDR1 SGDLS and CDR2 YYNGEE. Trimming cost V 0 bases and J 1 base, with 13 bases left between them. CDR3: CASSVGGRTKNTGELFF. The CDR3 DNA is TGTGCCAGCAGCGTAGGGGGAAGGACAAAGAACACCGGGGAGCTGTTTTTT.

This clonotype appeared a few times. The chain combines TRBV20-1 with TRBJ2-2; D call uncertain. There are 14 residues in the CDR3. V lost 2 bases to trimming and J lost 1 base, with 8 bases between them. CDR1 DFQATT and CDR2 SNEGSKA come from the germline V gene (reference sequence). As DNA, the CDR3 is TGCAGTGCTAGATCCCTTATGAACACCGGGGAGCTGTTTTTT. Its translation: CSARSLMNTGELFF.

This sequence joins TRBV12-3 or TRBV12-4 and TRBJ2-7, with D possibly matching TRBD1 (6 bases). V was cut by 5 bases and J by 4 bases, with 18 bases left in between. This CDR3 has 15 residues. The CDR3 loop is CASSPPGDTIYEQYF. The DNA of the CDR3 is TGTGCCAGCAGTCCCCCTGGGGACACAATATACGAGCAGTACTTC.